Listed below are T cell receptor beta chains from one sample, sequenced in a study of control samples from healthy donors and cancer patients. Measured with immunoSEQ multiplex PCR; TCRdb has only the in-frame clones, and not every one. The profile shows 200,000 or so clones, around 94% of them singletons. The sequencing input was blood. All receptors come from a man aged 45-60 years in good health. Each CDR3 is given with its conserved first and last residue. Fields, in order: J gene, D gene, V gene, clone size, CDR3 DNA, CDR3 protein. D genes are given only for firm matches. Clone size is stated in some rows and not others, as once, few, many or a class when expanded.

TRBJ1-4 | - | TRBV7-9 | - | TGTGCCAGCAGCCTCTCCGGGGCGGATAATGAAAAACTGTTTTTT | CASSLSGADNEKLFF
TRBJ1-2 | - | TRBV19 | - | TGTGCCAGTACCATGACCAGCGGGGCTTCTTCATATGGCTACACCTTC | CASTMTSGASSYGYTF
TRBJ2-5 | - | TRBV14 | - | TGTGCCAGCAGTCGGGGCGGAGAGACCCAGTACTTC | CASSRGGETQYF
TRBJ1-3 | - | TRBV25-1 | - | TGTGCCAGCAGAGGATCCTCTGGAAACACCATATATTTT | CASRGSSGNTIYF
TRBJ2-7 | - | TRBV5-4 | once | TGTGCCAGCAGCTTGGGGGTTCCCGACGAGCAGTACTTC | CASSLGVPDEQYF
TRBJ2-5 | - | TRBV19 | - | TGTGCCACCGACGGGGGTGGCGAGACCCAGTACTTC | CATDGGGETQYF
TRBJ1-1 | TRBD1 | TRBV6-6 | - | TGTGCCAGCAGTTATCCGACAGGGTTGAACACTGAAGCTTTCTTT | CASSYPTGLNTEAFF
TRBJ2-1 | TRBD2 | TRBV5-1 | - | TGCGCCAGCAGCTTTTCACTAGCGGGAGGCTATGAGCAGTTCTTC | CASSFSLAGGYEQFF
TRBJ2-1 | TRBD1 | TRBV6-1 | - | TGTGCCAGCAGTGCGGGACAGGGAGCATCCTACAATGAGCAGTTCTTC | CASSAGQGASYNEQFF
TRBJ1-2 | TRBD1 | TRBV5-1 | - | TGCGCCAGCAGCTCGGGACAGGGACACTATGGCTACACCTTC | CASSSGQGHYGYTF
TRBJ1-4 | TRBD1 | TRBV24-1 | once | TGTGCCACCAGTGATTCCGGGACAGGGAATGAAAAACTGTTTTTT | CATSDSGTGNEKLFF
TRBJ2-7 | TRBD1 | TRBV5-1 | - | TGCGCCAGCAGCCCGGACAGGGGAAGGTACGAGCAGTACTTC | CASSPDRGRYEQYF
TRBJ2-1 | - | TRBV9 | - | TGTGCCAGCAGCGCCCCCGGGACGCCCCCGTTCTTC | CASSAPGTPPFF
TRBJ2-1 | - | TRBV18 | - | TGTGCCAGCTCACCACGGGGGGACAATGAGCAGTTCTTC | CASSPRGDNEQFF
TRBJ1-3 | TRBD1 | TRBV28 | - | TGTGCCAGCAGTTTATTGGACAGGGCCTCTGGAAACACCATATATTTT | CASSLLDRASGNTIYF
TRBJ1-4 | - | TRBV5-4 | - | TGTGCCAGCAGCTTGGCCGGCAGGGAGGATGAAAAACTGTTTTTT | CASSLAGREDEKLFF
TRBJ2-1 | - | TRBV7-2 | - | TGTGCCAGCAGCTTAGGGTCGGCGGGGCCCTACAATGAGCAGTTCTTC | CASSLGSAGPYNEQFF
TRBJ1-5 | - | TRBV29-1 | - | TGCAGCGTTGGAGGAGGGGAGTATCAGCCCCAGCATTTT | CSVGGGEYQPQHF